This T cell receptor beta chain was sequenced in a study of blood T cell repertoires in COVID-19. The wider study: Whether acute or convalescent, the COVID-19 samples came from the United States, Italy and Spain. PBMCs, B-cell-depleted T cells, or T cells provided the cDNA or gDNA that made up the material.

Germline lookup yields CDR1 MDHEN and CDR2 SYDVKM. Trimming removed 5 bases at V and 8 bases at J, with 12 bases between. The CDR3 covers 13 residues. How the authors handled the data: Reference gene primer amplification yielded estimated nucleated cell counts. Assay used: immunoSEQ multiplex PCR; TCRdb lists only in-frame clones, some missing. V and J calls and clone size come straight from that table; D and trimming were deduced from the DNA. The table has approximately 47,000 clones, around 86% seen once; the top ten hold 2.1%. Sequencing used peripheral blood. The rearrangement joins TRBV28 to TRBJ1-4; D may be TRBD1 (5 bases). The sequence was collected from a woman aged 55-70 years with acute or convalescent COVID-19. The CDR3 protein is CASSGGSREKLFF. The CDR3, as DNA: TGTGCCAGCAGTGGGGGGTCTCGAGAAAAACTGTTTTTT.